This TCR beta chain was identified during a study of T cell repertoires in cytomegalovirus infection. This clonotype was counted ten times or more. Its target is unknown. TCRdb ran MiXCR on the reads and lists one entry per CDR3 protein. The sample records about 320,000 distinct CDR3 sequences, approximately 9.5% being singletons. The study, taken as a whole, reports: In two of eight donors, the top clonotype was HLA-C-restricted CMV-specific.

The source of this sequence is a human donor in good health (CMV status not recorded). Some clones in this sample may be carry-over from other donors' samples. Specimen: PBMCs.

The CDR3 reads CASSLVPAGVETQYF. The CDR3 nucleotides are TGTGCCAGCAGCTTAGTTCCAGCGGGAGTGGAGACCCAGTACTTC. The chain couples TRBV7-2 to TRBJ2-5, with 8 bases that match TRBD2. The CDR3 loop spans 15 amino acids. Germline CDR1 SGHTA, CDR2 FQGNSA. Trimming cost V 1 base and J 5 bases; bases outside gene matches: 6.